These T cell receptor beta chains were read from a single sample in a study of identical twins. One entry per CDR3 protein results from TCRdb running MiXCR on the 5' RACE reads. This sample yields some 590,000 distinct CDR3 sequences, of which around 9.6% are seen a single time; approximately 3% belongs to the top ten. These data were likewise used in another study, on yellow fever vaccine responses in identical twins.

Sequencing was performed on PBMCs. The receptors stem from a young woman in good health. Each CDR3 is given with its conserved first and last residue. D genes are given only for firm matches. Part of the rows lack a size; the others show once, few, many or a class for expanded clones.

D	V	J	size	CDR3	DNA
.	TRBV29-1	TRBJ2-2	few	CSGGTNTGTGELFF	TGCAGCGGGGGGACAAATACGGGGACCGGGGAGCTGTTTTTT
TRBD2	TRBV7-9	TRBJ2-1	.	CASSSLGGSLNEQFF	TGTGCCAGCAGCTCCCTCGGGGGGTCTTTGAATGAGCAGTTCTTC
.	TRBV20-1	TRBJ1-1	many	CSAPPGWGNTEAFF	TGCAGTGCCCCGCCTGGTTGGGGGAACACTGAAGCTTTCTTT
TRBD2	TRBV29-1	TRBJ2-1	.	CSVSGGGLAGFLSYNEQFF	TGCAGCGTGTCCGGAGGGGGACTAGCGGGATTCCTCTCCTACAATGAGCAGTTCTTC
TRBD2	TRBV20-1	TRBJ2-7	many	CSARDLASGLYEQYF	TGCAGTGCTAGAGATTTGGCTAGCGGGTTGTACGAGCAGTACTTC
.	TRBV24-1	TRBJ2-5	many	CATSDWQAGSQETQYF	TGTGCCACCAGTGATTGGCAGGCGGGTTCTCAAGAGACCCAGTACTTC
TRBD2	TRBV3-1	TRBJ2-4	few	CASSQAGTGGKNIQYF	TGTGCCAGCAGCCAAGCGGGGACCGGGGGGAAAAACATTCAGTACTTC
TRBD1	TRBV7-9	TRBJ1-2	.	CASSSQRQGACYTF	TGTGCCAGCAGCTCTCAAAGACAGGGGGCTTGCTACACCTTC
.	TRBV5-1	TRBJ2-1	many	CASSQIALGLRSYNEQFF	TGCGCCAGCAGCCAGATAGCTTTGGGACTTCGTTCCTACAATGAGCAGTTCTTC
TRBD1	TRBV29-1	TRBJ2-3	few	CSVLGQGAGDTQYF	TGCAGCGTTCTCGGACAGGGGGCAGGAGATACGCAGTATTTT
.	TRBV30	TRBJ2-1	few	CAWTVLASSEQFF	TGTGCCTGGACTGTACTAGCCTCGTCTGAGCAGTTCTTC
.	TRBV30	TRBJ2-3	.	CAWSVGPDTQYF	TGTGCCTGGAGTGTGGGCCCGGATACGCAGTATTTT
.	TRBV6-2/TRBV6-3	TRBJ2-7	.	CASSPTWRKVPYEQYF	TGTGCCAGCAGTCCTACCTGGCGGAAGGTGCCCTACGAGCAGTACTTC
TRBD2	TRBV7-2	TRBJ2-3	.	CASSPGTSGTGDTQYF	TGTGCCAGCAGCCCCGGGACTAGCGGCACCGGAGATACGCAGTATTTT
.	TRBV6-1	TRBJ2-7	few	CASRGQQGISYEQYF	TGTGCCAGCAGAGGACAGCAGGGTATCTCCTACGAGCAGTACTTC
TRBD1	TRBV2	TRBJ2-5	.	CASSWGQGRETQYF	TGTGCCAGCAGTTGGGGACAGGGTAGAGAGACCCAGTACTTC
TRBD1	TRBV29-1	TRBJ2-7	many	CSAGTDYEQYF	TGCAGCGCCGGGACAGACTACGAGCAGTACTTC
.	TRBV5-1	TRBJ2-3	few	CASSPVRVSTDTQYF	TGCGCCAGCAGCCCGGTCAGGGTTAGCACAGATACGCAGTATTTT
TRBD1	TRBV19	TRBJ1-2	.	CASQRGQGSYGYTF	TGTGCCAGTCAAAGGGGACAGGGGTCCTATGGCTACACCTTC
.	TRBV20-1	TRBJ2-7	.	CSATSGYEQYF	TGCAGTGCTACCTCGGGATACGAGCAGTACTTC
.	TRBV7-3	TRBJ2-1	few	CASSRGGPSSYNEQFF	TGTGCCAGCAGCCGCGGGGGCCCTAGCTCCTACAATGAGCAGTTCTTC
.	TRBV5-5	TRBJ1-4	many	CASSLRSASSTNEKLFF	TGTGCCAGCAGCTTGAGGTCAGCTTCTTCAACTAATGAAAAACTGTTTTTT